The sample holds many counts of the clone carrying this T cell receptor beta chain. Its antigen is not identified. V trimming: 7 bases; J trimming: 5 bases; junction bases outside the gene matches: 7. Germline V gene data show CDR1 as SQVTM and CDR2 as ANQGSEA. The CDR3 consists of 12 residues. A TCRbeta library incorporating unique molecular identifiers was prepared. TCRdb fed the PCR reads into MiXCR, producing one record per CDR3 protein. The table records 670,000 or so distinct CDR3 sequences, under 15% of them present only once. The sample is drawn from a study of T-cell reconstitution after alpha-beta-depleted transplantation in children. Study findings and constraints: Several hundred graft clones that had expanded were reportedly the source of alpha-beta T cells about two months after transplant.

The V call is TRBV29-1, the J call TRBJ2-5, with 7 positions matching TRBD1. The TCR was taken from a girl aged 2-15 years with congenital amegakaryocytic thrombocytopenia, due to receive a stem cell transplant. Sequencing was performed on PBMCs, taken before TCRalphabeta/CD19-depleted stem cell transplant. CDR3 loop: CSADRVVETQYF. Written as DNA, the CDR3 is TGCAGCGCTGACAGGGTGGTGGAGACCCAGTACTTC.